These T cell receptor beta chains were read from a single sample in a study of blood T cell repertoires in COVID-19. Generated by immunoSEQ multiplex PCR, the TCRdb table keeps only in-frame clones and is missing some. The sample includes roughly 250,000 clones, approximately 90% seen only once; the top ten take 2% to 2.5%. The material sequenced was peripheral blood. These receptors all come from a woman in her forties who had recovered from COVID-19. Both conserved end residues are part of each CDR3. The D gene is left open where the match is weak. Clone size is shown for a subset of rows, as once, few, many or a class of expanded clone.

once	.	TRBV7-3	TRBJ2-3	TGTGCCAGCAGCTTCGTGGGGGGTTTGACAGATACGCAGTATTTT	CASSFVGGLTDTQYF
.	.	TRBV6-5	TRBJ1-1	TGTGCCAGCAGCTTACGGGGTCTGGTTGAAGCTTTCTTT	CASSLRGLVEAFF
.	TRBD1	TRBV15	TRBJ1-1	TGTGCCACCAGCCTCGACGGGACAGAGAACACTGAAGCTTTCTTT	CATSLDGTENTEAFF
.	TRBD1	TRBV29-1	TRBJ1-1	TGCAGCGTCCCCAGAGACAGGGCGAACACTGAAGCTTTCTTT	CSVPRDRANTEAFF
.	.	TRBV5-6	TRBJ1-5	TGTGCCAGCAGCCTGCGGGGCGTCGGCAATCAGCCCCAGCATTTT	CASSLRGVGNQPQHF
.	TRBD2	TRBV19	TRBJ2-1	TGTGCCAGTAGAAAAACTAGCGGGTACTACGATGAGCAGTTCTTC	CASRKTSGYYDEQFF
.	.	TRBV9	TRBJ2-7	TGTGCCAGCAGCGTAGGACAGATCGACTACGAGCAGTACTTC	CASSVGQIDYEQYF
.	TRBD1	TRBV19	TRBJ1-1	TGTGCCACCTCCATAGCTAGGGGGAGACAGGGGAAAGCTTTCTTT	CATSIARGRQGKAFF
once	.	TRBV12-3/TRBV12-4	TRBJ1-6	TGTGCCAGCAGTCACCTACAGTGGTCACCCCTCCACTTT	CASSHLQWSPLHF
once	.	TRBV18	TRBJ2-7	TGTGCCAGCTCACCCGGAGGGTCCTACGAGCAGTACTTC	CASSPGGSYEQYF
.	TRBD1	TRBV6-2/TRBV6-3	TRBJ1-2	TGTGCCAGCAGTTACCCGACAGGGAGCAGAGACTATGGCTACACCTTC	CASSYPTGSRDYGYTF
.	TRBD1	TRBV5-8	TRBJ1-5	TGTGCCAGCATCCCGACAGGGGATTGGAATCAGCCCCAGCATTTT	CASIPTGDWNQPQHF
.	.	TRBV5-1	TRBJ2-7	TGCGCCAGCAGCTTGGGCACAGGATACTACGAGCAGTACTTC	CASSLGTGYYEQYF
.	TRBD2	TRBV6-1	TRBJ2-5	TGTGCCAGCAGTGAAGGGATTAGCGGGGGCCAAGAGACCCAGTACTTC	CASSEGISGGQETQYF
.	.	TRBV18	TRBJ2-1	TGTGCCAGCTCACCAACGGGAGTATACAATGAGCAGTTCTTC	CASSPTGVYNEQFF
.	TRBD2	TRBV9	TRBJ2-7	TGTGCCAGCAGCGTTGGGACTAGCGGCCCTCACTACGAGCAGTACTTC	CASSVGTSGPHYEQYF
.	.	TRBV7-3	TRBJ2-6	TGTGCCAGCAGCGCCGGAACGGGGTCTGGGGCCAACGTCCTGACTTTC	CASSAGTGSGANVLTF
.	.	TRBV7-7	TRBJ2-1	TGTGCTAGCAGCGCCTACCGGGCGCCCCGGGGGAGCACCTACAATGAGCAGTTCTTC	CASSAYRAPRGSTYNEQFF
.	.	TRBV18	TRBJ2-3	TGTGCCAGCTCACCGGACTCCATTAGCACAGATACGCAGTATTTT	CASSPDSISTDTQYF
few	TRBD1	TRBV9	TRBJ1-2	TGTGCCAGCAGCGTTGGGGGAGACAGGGGTTATGGCTACACCTTC	CASSVGGDRGYGYTF
.	.	TRBV5-1	TRBJ1-4	TGCGCCAGCAGCTTGATGACAGAGATTAATGAAAAACTGTTTTTT	CASSLMTEINEKLFF
.	TRBD2	TRBV4-2	TRBJ2-1	TGTGCCAGCAGCCAACCTCTCGTCGGGGGGGCAATGAATGAGCAGTTCTTC	CASSQPLVGGAMNEQFF
.	TRBD1	TRBV29-1	TRBJ2-7	TGCAGCGTCACCCGGGACAGTTGGGAGCAGTACTTC	CSVTRDSWEQYF
.	TRBD2	TRBV7-9	TRBJ2-2	TGTGCCAGCAGCTTACCCGGGATAGCGGGAGGGCCCGGGGAGCTGTTTTTT	CASSLPGIAGGPGELFF
.	.	TRBV24-1	TRBJ2-3	TGTGCCACCAGTGACCCTACGGGGAGTGGGTGGGATACGCAGTATTTT	CATSDPTGSGWDTQYF
.	TRBD1	TRBV3-1/TRBV3-2	TRBJ1-4	TGTGCCAGCAGCCCAGGGGGCTACGCTAATGAAAAACTGTTTTTT	CASSPGGYANEKLFF